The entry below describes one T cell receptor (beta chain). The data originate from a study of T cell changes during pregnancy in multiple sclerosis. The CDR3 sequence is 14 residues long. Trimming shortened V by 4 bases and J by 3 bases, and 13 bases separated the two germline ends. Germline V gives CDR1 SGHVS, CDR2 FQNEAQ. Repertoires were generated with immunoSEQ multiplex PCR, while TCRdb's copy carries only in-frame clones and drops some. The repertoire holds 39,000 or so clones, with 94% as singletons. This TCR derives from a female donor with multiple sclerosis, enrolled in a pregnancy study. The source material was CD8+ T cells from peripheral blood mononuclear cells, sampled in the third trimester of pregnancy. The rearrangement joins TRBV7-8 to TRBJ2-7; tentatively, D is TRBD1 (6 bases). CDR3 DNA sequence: TGTGCCAGCAGCTCGCCGGACAGCCTCTACGAGCAGTACTTC. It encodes CASSSPDSLYEQYF.